Below, 27 T cell receptor beta chains from the same sample are listed, as sequenced in a study of blood T cell repertoires in COVID-19. The assay was immunoSEQ multiplex PCR, and TCRdb's table has in-frame clones only and misses some. The data contain approximately 250,000 clones, roughly 86% of them singletons. The sample comprised peripheral blood. The receptors come from a man younger than 35 with active or convalescent COVID-19.

This chain joins TRBV27 and TRBJ1-2; 8 bases align to TRBD1. This CDR3 is 13 amino acids long. Germline loops: CDR1 MNHEY, CDR2 SMNVEV (reference sequence). Trimming at V came to 3 bases and at J to 4 bases, leaving 1 base not matched to a gene. This CDR3 is CASSFGTGYGYTF. The CDR3 DNA reads TGTGCCAGCAGTTTTGGGACAGGCTATGGCTACACCTTC.

The genes are TRBV14 and TRBJ2-3; TRBD2 agrees at 7 bases. The germline V gene has CDR1 SGHDN and CDR2 FVKESK. The CDR3 runs to 17 residues. Losses at the gene ends were 4 bases for V and 5 bases for J; bases not matched to a gene: 15. For the CDR3, the DNA is TGTGCCAGCAGCCCCTATCTGCAAGCGGGAAGGCGAGATACGCAGTATTTT. This gives the protein CASSPYLQAGRRDTQYF.

This clone has only one observation. The chain recombines TRBV6-1 with TRBJ2-3, with 10 bases fitting TRBD2. CDR3 length equals 15 residues. The J segment lost 0 bases and the V segment lost 4 bases, leaving 1 base of the junction unmatched. The germline CDR1 and CDR2 sequences are MNHNS and SASEGT. CDR3 nucleotides: TGTGCCAGCAGTGGAGCGGGGGGGAGCACAGATACGCAGTATTTT. Amino acids: CASSGAGGSTDTQYF.

This clone appeared a few times. The chain links TRBV2 to TRBJ2-4, with TRBD2 matching 10 bases. Per the germline V gene, CDR1 is SNHLY and CDR2 is FYNNEI. The CDR3 is 16 residues long. Germline trimming cut 1 base from V and 8 bases from J; bases unmatched to any gene: 8. The CDR3, as DNA: TGTGCCAGCAGTGAAGGGCTAGCGGGGGTGGGCCACATTCAGTACTTC. It codes for CASSEGLAGVGHIQYF.

The chain joins TRBV24-1 to TRBJ1-2, with D perhaps matching TRBD1 (5 bases). Germline loops: CDR1 KGHDR, CDR2 SFDVKD. The CDR3 sequence is 14 residues long. The ends were cut back, 4 bases at V and 6 bases at J, with 14 bases in the middle. The CDR3 sequence is CATSDTIGQHGYTF. For the CDR3, the DNA is TGTGCCACCAGTGACACCATAGGACAACATGGCTACACCTTC.

The V call is TRBV7-2, the J call TRBJ2-3; possibly TRBD1 for D (5 bases). The CDR3 runs to 15 residues. V dropped 1 base and J dropped 2 bases, with 10 bases sitting between them. CDR1 and CDR2 (germline): SGHTA, FQGNSA. CDR3 residues: CASSLGQGFTDTQYF. CDR3 bases: TGTGCCAGCAGCTTAGGTCAGGGATTCACAGATACGCAGTATTTT.

The rearrangement joins TRBV7-9 to TRBJ1-2; D ambiguous. The V end was cut by 10 bases, the J end by 6 bases, with 12 bases between. Germline-derived CDR1 and CDR2 are SEHNR and FQNEAQ (reference sequence). This CDR3 spans 11 amino acids. Here the CDR3 DNA reads TGTGCCACCAGGACTGCGGATGGCTACACCTTC. Amino acid sequence: CATRTADGYTF.

CDR3 coding DNA: TGTGCCAGCAGCTTTACAGGAAAAGAGACCCAGTACTTC. This codes for CASSFTGKETQYF. The chain recombines TRBV11-3 with TRBJ2-5; D perhaps matches TRBD1 (5 bases). Germline assignment: CDR1 SGHNT and CDR2 YENEEA. V lost 3 bases to trimming and J lost 3 bases, with 8 bases between them. This CDR3 has 13 amino acids.

The V call is TRBV6-5, the J call TRBJ2-1; the match to TRBD2 covers 11 bases. The V gene's germline CDR1 is MNHEY and CDR2 SVGAGI. Trimming removed 3 bases from V and 9 bases from J; junction bases left unmatched: 7. This CDR3 is built from 15 residues. The CDR3 spells CASSYTSGSMGEQFF. The CDR3 DNA reads as TGTGCCAGCAGTTATACTAGCGGGAGTATGGGTGAGCAGTTCTTC.

V is TRBV10-3 and J is TRBJ1-6; D is possibly TRBD1 (5 bases). CDR3 size: 14 residues. Germline CDR1 ENHRY, CDR2 SYGVKD. Deletions cut 3 bases from V and 6 bases from J, with 9 bases between. CDR3 nucleotide sequence: TGTGCCATCAGTGAAACGGGGGTTAATTCACCCCTCCACTTT. It encodes CAISETGVNSPLHF.

The chain carries TRBV30 and TRBJ1-5; D not certain. This CDR3 has 13 amino acids. The V end lost 2 bases, the J end lost 0 bases, and 5 bases lay between the germline ends. Germline V lookup: CDR1 GTSNPN, CDR2 SVGIG (reference sequence). The CDR3 sequence: CAWSLYSNQPQHF. In DNA, the CDR3 is TGTGCCTGGAGTCTTTATAGCAATCAGCCCCAGCATTTT.

The chain has TRBV5-4 and TRBJ2-1; 12 nucleotides align to TRBD2. The CDR3 spans 15 residues. J was trimmed by 8 bases and V by 0 bases; bases with no gene match: 3. The germline V gene encodes CDR1 SGHNT and CDR2 YYREEE (reference sequence). The CDR3 protein is CASSLGLAGADEQFF. CDR3 nucleotides: TGTGCCAGCAGCTTGGGACTAGCGGGAGCGGATGAGCAGTTCTTC.

The chain combines TRBV5-4 with TRBJ2-3; a possible D gene is TRBD2 (5 bases). This CDR3 has 17 residues. Trimming shortened V by 4 bases and J by 1 base, and 19 bases separated the two germline ends. In germline, CDR1 is SGHNT, CDR2 YYREEE (reference sequence). The CDR3 region is CASSPILLRRGTDTQYF. In DNA, the CDR3 is TGTGCCAGCAGCCCCATACTTCTCAGGCGGGGCACAGATACGCAGTATTTT.

V and J are TRBV5-1 and TRBJ2-2, with D unresolved. CDR1 and CDR2 from the germline V gene are SGHRS and YFSETQ. CDR3 length: 14 amino acids. V gave up 4 bases and J gave up 5 bases, with 12 bases separating them. CDR3 in DNA: TGCGCCAGCAGCGTAATCACTGCGACCGGGGAGCTGTTTTTT. It yields the protein CASSVITATGELFF.

The chain uses TRBV11-2 and TRBJ2-7; TRBD2 might be the D (5 bases). CDR3 length: 15 residues. Germline V gene sequence: CDR1 SGHAT, CDR2 FQNNGV. V lost 1 base and J lost 6, with 16 bases in between. CDR3 nucleotides: TGTGCCAGCAGCTTAGCGGGAAACGGGTTTGGCGAGCAGTACTTC. Its protein product is CASSLAGNGFGEQYF. The variable domain in full, completed from reference TRBV11-2 and TRBJ2-7, reads EAGVAQSPRYKIIEKRQSVAFWCNPISGHATLYWYQQILGQGPKLLIQFQNNGVVDDSQLPKDRFSAERLKGVDSTLKIQPAKLEDSAVYLCASSLAGNGFGEQYFGPGTRLTVT.

The chain joins TRBV30 to TRBJ1-2, with 9 bases aligning to TRBD1. This CDR3 is built from 14 residues. Trimming removed 3 bases from V and 5 bases from J; junction bases left unmatched: 7. CDR1 GTSNPN and CDR2 SVGIG come from the germline V gene (reference sequence). The CDR3 is CAWSSGQGKYGYTF. The CDR3 DNA is TGTGCCTGGAGCTCGGGACAGGGCAAGTATGGCTACACCTTC.

The genes are TRBV6-5 and TRBJ2-7; weak D call: TRBD1 (6 bases). V was shortened by 10 bases and J by 0 bases, with 13 bases between the two germline ends. In germline, CDR1 is MNHEY, CDR2 SVGAGI. CDR3 length: 13 amino acids. The DNA for the CDR3 is TGTGCCACCGACAGGACATTCTCCTACGAGCAGTACTTC. This translates into CATDRTFSYEQYF.

V usage is TRBV6-4 and J usage is TRBJ2-2; possibly TRBD1 for D (6 bases). This CDR3 region has 17 residues. Germline CDR1 MRHNA, CDR2 SNTAGT. The ends were cut back, 6 bases at V and 2 bases at J, with 19 bases in the middle. Here the CDR3 reads CASRRYREVGNTGELFF. The CDR3 DNA follows: TGTGCCAGCAGAAGATACAGGGAAGTGGGAAACACCGGGGAGCTGTTTTTT.

The genes are TRBV11-3 and TRBJ2-7; the match to TRBD2 covers 7 bases. Germline loops: CDR1 SGHNT, CDR2 YENEEA. With 4 bases clipped from V and 6 bases from J, the junction kept 9 bases outside the gene matches. The CDR3 covers 14 residues. The CDR3 bases are TGTGCCAGCAGCTCCGGCGGGGGACGGGTCGAGCAGTACTTC. Its protein product is CASSSGGGRVEQYF.

In its sample, this clone was seen a few times. CDR3 sequence (DNA): TGTGCCATCAGTGAGCAGGGAAACACCATATATTTT. Protein product: CAISEQGNTIYF. V and J are TRBV10-3 and TRBJ1-3; D remains unclear. The CDR3 is made up of 12 amino acids. V shed 2 bases and J shed 4 bases, with 3 bases lying between them. Germline V lookup: CDR1 ENHRY, CDR2 SYGVKD.

To note about this clone: Other DNA sequences in the sample encode the same CDR3. This chain joins TRBV6-5 and TRBJ2-7; 9 nucleotides line up with TRBD1. After removal of 7 bases from V and 0 bases from J, the junction contained 1 base not matched to a gene. CDR1 MNHEY and CDR2 SVGAGI come from the germline V gene. The CDR3 loop spans 13 amino acids. The CDR3 is CASKTGGSYEQYF. The CDR3 nucleotides are TGTGCCAGCAAGACAGGGGGCTCCTACGAGCAGTACTTC.

The CDR3 nucleotides are TGCGCCAGCAGCCAAGGGACAGCTAATGAGCAGTTCTTC. Its protein is CASSQGTANEQFF. The chain uses TRBV23-1 and TRBJ2-1; 7 nucleotides agree with TRBD1. TRBV23-1 is designated an ORF whose function remains uncertain. J was trimmed by 7 bases and V by 6 bases; bases with no gene match: 6. The CDR3 sequence is 13 residues long.

The sample holds one count of this clone. The chain employs TRBV28 and TRBJ1-2; maybe TRBD1 (6 bases). The CDR3 has 13 residues. In germline, CDR1 is MDHEN, CDR2 SYDVKM. The germline V and J ends were trimmed by 5 bases and 3 bases, with 10 bases remaining between them. CDR3 loop: CASSLQGYYGYTF. CDR3 in DNA: TGTGCCAGCAGTCTGCAGGGGTACTATGGCTACACCTTC.

The chain employs TRBV19 and TRBJ1-1, with D possibly matching TRBD1 (5 bases). This CDR3 comprises 15 residues. Germline V CDR1 and CDR2: LNHDA, SQIVND (reference sequence). V was trimmed by 9 bases and J by 0 bases, leaving 17 bases between them. As DNA, the CDR3 is TGTGCCAGCTCCCGACTGGGGGGAATGAACACTGAAGCTTTCTTT. Its translation: CASSRLGGMNTEAFF.

The chain recombines TRBV6-5 with TRBJ1-6; D is ambiguous. Germline CDR1 MNHEY, CDR2 SVGAGI. V lost 0 bases, J lost 10 bases, and 13 bases lay in between. This CDR3 region has 15 residues. The CDR3 nucleotides are TGTGCCAGCAGTTACTCGGCCTTCGACGGGTCACCCCTCCACTTT. It yields the protein CASSYSAFDGSPLHF.

The rearrangement joins TRBV25-1 to TRBJ1-1, with 7 bases fitting TRBD1. The CDR3 loop spans 13 amino acids. With 4 bases clipped from V and 4 bases from J, the junction kept 3 bases outside the gene matches. Germline V gene sequence: CDR1 MGHDK, CDR2 SYGVNS. This CDR3 is CASSVQGSTEAFF. The CDR3 DNA reads TGTGCCAGCAGTGTACAGGGGAGCACTGAAGCTTTCTTT.

This clone was seen a single time. The V and J genes are TRBV28 and TRBJ1-3, with TRBD1 matching 7 bases. The CDR3 length is 15 residues. Germline-derived CDR1 and CDR2 are MDHEN and SYDVKM. The ends lost 1 base at V and 3 bases at J; junction bases unmatched: 3. For the CDR3, the DNA is TGTGCCAGCAGTTTATCGGACAGGCGTGGAAACACCATATATTTT. Its translation is CASSLSDRRGNTIYF. The full variable domain, with the rest looked up from reference TRBV28 and TRBJ1-3, is DVKVTQSSRYLVKRTGEKVFLECVQDMDHENMFWYRQDPGLGLRLIYFSYDVKMKEKGDIPEGYSVSREKKERFSLILESASTNQTSMYLCASSLSDRRGNTIYFGEGSWLTVV.